This TCR beta chain was obtained from a study of T cells in localized non-small cell lung cancer (dated by TCRdb to about 2020). Background for the entire study: The study analyzed T cell repertoires of around 250 early-stage NSCLC patients, comparing tumors and uninvolved tumor-adjacent lungs. The cohort consisted of 200 to 300 treatment-naive NSCLC patients whose localized lung tumors had been resected. Of the NSCLC patients, 120 to 150 were male and around 99 were female, and the mean age was approximately 66 years. Study-level results and caveats: Uninvolved tumor-adjacent lung showed the highest T cell clonality, higher than tumor, which suggests more focused antigenic responses in the adjacent lung. Multi-region tumor sequencing was not performed, so intratumor heterogeneity could not be excluded. Longer overall survival was associated with higher T cell density in blood, whereas shorter survival was associated with higher clonality in adjacent lung. Because of the exploratory design, TCR variables were selected using unadjusted p-values without false-discovery rate correction. A median of 57 of the top 100 tumor clones were detected in paired uninvolved adjacent lung, and 28 of these tumor clones were also found among the top 100 clones of the paired uninvolved adjacent lung.

CDR3 length: 14 amino acids, cysteine to phenylalanine. The entry retains the CDR3 DNA only, 42 bases that are in frame from base 1. Trimming takes 0 bases from V and 8 bases from J, and the germline ends sit 13 bases apart. CDR1 and CDR2 are read off the germline V gene (reference sequence) as MNHNY and SVGAGI. At diagnosis, tumor, uninvolved tumor-adjacent lung and peripheral blood were collected and then preserved as a mix of FFPE and fresh-frozen material. For TCR repertoire profiling, blood samples were analyzed as peripheral blood mononuclear cells. Notes on this clone: Its recognized antigen is unknown. No base quality information exists; no much larger clone differs at one position.

The immunoSEQ Assay was used to sequence TCR beta CDR3 regions from DNA. Per the source publication's procedure: To compute T cell density, TCR beta template counts were normalized to usable DNA, which was estimated by amplifying housekeeping genes. Richness was estimated using the preseqR package, with extrapolation to 400,000 templates for PBMC samples and to 120,000 templates for tissue samples. Clonality was calculated as one minus Pielou's evenness. To identify tissue-enriched TCRs, differential abundance testing was run on productive amino-acid clonotypes with a minimum total count of 5 and an alpha of 0.1. The Jaccard Index and the Morisita Overlap Index were used to measure repertoire overlap between compartments. GLIPH clustered TCR beta CDR3s with public tetramer-defined viral CDR3s; viral motifs required at least three viral sequences plus V-gene enrichment. TCRdb mirrors the immuneACCESS table, restricted to in-frame sequences. Some clones are absent from its copies; in checked studies, under half trace to an unresolved V gene, and the reason for the others is unknown. The V and J calls and clone size are taken from that table; D and trimming were inferred from the DNA. In all, the sample holds about 78,000 clones, and around four fifths of those were seen once. In total, the top ten clones hold over 2.5% of the sample.

The rearranged segments are TRBV6-6 and TRBJ1-2; tentative D gene TRBD1, with 5 bases matching. The TCR sequence derives from a man aged 40 to 70 with stage I lung adenocarcinoma. The sequencing used peripheral blood, collected before any cancer treatment. In nucleotides, the sequence is TGTGCCAGCAGTTACTCCGGGGGAATGCGAGGCTACACCTTC. It specifies CASSYSGGMRGYTF.